This record looks at one T cell receptor beta chain sequence and its context. Its antigen is not known. Thyroid surgery took place with no prior treatment in any patient. TCRdb re-called clones via MiXCR from the PCR reads. The sample includes approximately 7,700 clones, less than 30% of them seen just once. These data come from a study of metastatic and nonmetastatic thyroid tumors. In the study overall: Across blood and tumor or nodule tissue, repertoires from malignant and benign thyroid patients were compared with one another.

Overall study results and limits: Reported TCR beta diversity, measured in blood and tumor, was significantly higher for malignant thyroid tumors than for benign nodules.

Trimming left V 5 bases short and J 3 bases short, with 29 bases between. CDR1 is MDHEN, CDR2 SYDVKM, per germline. The CDR3 is 19 residues long. The specimen was tumor tissue. J is TRBJ2-7 and V is TRBV28; a weak D match, TRBD2 (6 bases). This receptor was identified in a female donor with papillary thyroid cancer or a benign thyroid nodule (not recorded which). Some clones in this sample may be carry-over from other donors' samples. Here the CDR3 reads CASSPEGPSGGQGVYEQYF. The CDR3 DNA sequence: TGTGCCAGCAGTCCCGAAGGTCCAAGCGGAGGGCAGGGCGTCTACGAGCAGTACTTC. Supplemented by reference TRBV28 and TRBJ2-7, the full variable domain reads DVKVTQSSRYLVKRTGEKVFLECVQDMDHENMFWYRQDPGLGLRLIYFSYDVKMKEKGDIPEGYSVSREKKERFSLILESASTNQTSMYLCASSPEGPSGGQGVYEQYFGPGTRLTVT.